The present T cell receptor (beta chain) was sequenced within a study of shared clonotypes between healthy human individuals. Study-level background: There were three CD4 naive, three CD4 memory, two CD8 naive and one CD8 memory plates per donor. Study conclusions and caveats: It was only blood that was sampled, and tissue repertoires likely differ. Naive CD4 clonotype sharing across several donors was around 5%.

This CDR3 region has 15 residues. The V end lost 0 bases, the J end lost 3 bases, and 10 bases lay between the germline ends. Germline V gives CDR1 SGDLS, CDR2 YYNGEE. A remark on this clone: The target antigen is unknown.

Terminally differentiated effector memory CD45RA+ cells were excluded by CCR7 positive selection of CD45RO-negative cells. Libraries were prepared by immunoSEQ multiplex PCR; TCRdb keeps only in-frame clonotypes and omits some of them. In the table there are about 580,000 clones, roughly 98% of which are singletons. The chain combines TRBV9 with TRBJ2-1; maybe TRBD2 (6 bases). The sequenced sample consisted of naive CD8+ T cells sorted from blood. This clonotype originated in a man aged 25-45 years in good health. CDR3 loop: CASSVAGAIYNEQFF. CDR3 DNA: TGTGCCAGCAGCGTAGCGGGAGCTATCTACAATGAGCAGTTCTTC.